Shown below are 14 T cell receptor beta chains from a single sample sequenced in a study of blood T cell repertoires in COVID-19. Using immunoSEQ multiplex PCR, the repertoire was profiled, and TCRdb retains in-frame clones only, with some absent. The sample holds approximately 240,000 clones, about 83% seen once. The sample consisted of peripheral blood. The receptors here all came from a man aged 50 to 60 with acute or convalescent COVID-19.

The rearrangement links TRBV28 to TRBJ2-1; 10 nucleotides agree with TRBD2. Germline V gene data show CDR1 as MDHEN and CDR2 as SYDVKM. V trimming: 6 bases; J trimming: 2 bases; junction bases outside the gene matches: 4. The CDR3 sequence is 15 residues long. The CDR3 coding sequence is TGTGCCAGCAGGATCCTAGCGGGAGCCTACAATGAGCAGTTCTTC. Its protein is CASRILAGAYNEQFF.

The CDR3 sequence: CASSSPGVPLTEAFF. CDR3 coding DNA: TGTGCCAGCAGTTCCCCGGGGGTCCCCCTCACTGAAGCTTTCTTT. The V and J genes are TRBV28 and TRBJ1-1; possibly TRBD1 for D (5 bases). Trimming took off 4 bases at V and 4 bases at J, with 16 bases between the two ends. This CDR3 has 15 residues. The germline V gene has CDR1 MDHEN and CDR2 SYDVKM.

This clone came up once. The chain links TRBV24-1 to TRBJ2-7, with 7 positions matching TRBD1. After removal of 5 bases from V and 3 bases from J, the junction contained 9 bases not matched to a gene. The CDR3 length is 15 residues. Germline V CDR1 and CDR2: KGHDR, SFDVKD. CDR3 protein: CATSGPAAGGYEQYF. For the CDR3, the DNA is TGTGCCACCAGTGGACCGGCGGCAGGGGGCTACGAGCAGTACTTC.

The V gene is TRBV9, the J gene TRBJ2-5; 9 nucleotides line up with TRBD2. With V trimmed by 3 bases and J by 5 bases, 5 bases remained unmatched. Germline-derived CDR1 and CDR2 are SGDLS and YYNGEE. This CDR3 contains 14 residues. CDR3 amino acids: CASSGGRGRETQYF. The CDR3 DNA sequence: TGTGCCAGCAGCGGCGGGAGGGGTAGGGAGACCCAGTACTTC.

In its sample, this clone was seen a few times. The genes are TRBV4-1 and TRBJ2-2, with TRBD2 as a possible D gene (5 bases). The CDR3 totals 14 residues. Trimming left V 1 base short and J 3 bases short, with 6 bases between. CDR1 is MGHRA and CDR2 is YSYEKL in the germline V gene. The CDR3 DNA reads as TGCGCCAGCAGCCAAGTGGGAGACACCGGGGAGCTGTTTTTT. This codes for CASSQVGDTGELFF.

The CDR3 region has the DNA TGTGCCAGCAGCTTCGAGGGACTAGCGGGGAGCGGGGAGCTGTTTTTT. The encoded protein is CASSFEGLAGSGELFF. The V gene is TRBV7-3, the J gene TRBJ2-2, with 13 bases fitting TRBD2. The CDR3 consists of 16 residues. Germline loops: CDR1 SGHTA, CDR2 FQGTGA. The V segment lost 3 bases and the J segment 7 bases; nucleotides outside the gene matches: 5.

CDR3 loop: CASSQGLSGGITDTQYF. The CDR3 bases are TGTGCCAGCAGCCAAGGACTTAGCGGGGGCATCACAGATACGCAGTATTTT. The V gene is TRBV3-1 (or the pseudogene TRBV3-2), the J gene TRBJ2-3; TRBD2 aligns across 9 bases. The CDR3 sequence is 17 residues long. The germline CDR1 and CDR2 sequences are LGHDT and YNNKEL (reference sequence). Germline trimming cut 1 base from V and 2 bases from J; bases unmatched to any gene: 7.

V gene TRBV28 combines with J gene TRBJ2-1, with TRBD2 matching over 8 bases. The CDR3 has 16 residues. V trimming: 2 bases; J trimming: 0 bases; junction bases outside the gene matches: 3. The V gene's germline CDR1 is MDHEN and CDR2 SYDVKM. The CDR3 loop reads CASSLAGGSSYNEQFF. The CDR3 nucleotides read TGTGCCAGCAGTTTAGCGGGAGGAAGCTCCTACAATGAGCAGTTCTTC.

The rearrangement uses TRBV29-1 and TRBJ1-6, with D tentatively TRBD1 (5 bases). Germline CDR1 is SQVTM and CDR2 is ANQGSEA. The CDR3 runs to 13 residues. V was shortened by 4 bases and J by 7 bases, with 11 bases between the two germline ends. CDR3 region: CSVAARANSPLHF. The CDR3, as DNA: TGCAGCGTTGCCGCCAGGGCCAATTCACCCCTCCACTTT. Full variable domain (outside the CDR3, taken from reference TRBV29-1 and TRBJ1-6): SAVISQKPSRDICQRGTSLTIQCQVDSQVTMMFWYRQQPGQSLTLIATANQGSEATYESGFVIDKFPISRPNLTFSTLTVSNMSPEDSSIYLCSVAARANSPLHFGNGTRLTVT.

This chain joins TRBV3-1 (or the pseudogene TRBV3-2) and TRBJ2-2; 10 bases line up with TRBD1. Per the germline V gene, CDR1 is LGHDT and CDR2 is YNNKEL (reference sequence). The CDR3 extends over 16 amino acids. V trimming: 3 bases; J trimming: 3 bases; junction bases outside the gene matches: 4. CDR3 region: CASSQPGQGHTGELFF. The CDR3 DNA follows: TGTGCCAGCAGCCAGCCGGGACAGGGGCACACCGGGGAGCTGTTTTTT.

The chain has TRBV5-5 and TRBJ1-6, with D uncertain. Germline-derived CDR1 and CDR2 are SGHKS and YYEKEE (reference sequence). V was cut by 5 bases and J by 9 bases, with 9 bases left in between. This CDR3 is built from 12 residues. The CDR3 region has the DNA TGTGCCAGCAGACAAAACAGTTCACCCCTCCACTTT. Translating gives CASRQNSSPLHF.

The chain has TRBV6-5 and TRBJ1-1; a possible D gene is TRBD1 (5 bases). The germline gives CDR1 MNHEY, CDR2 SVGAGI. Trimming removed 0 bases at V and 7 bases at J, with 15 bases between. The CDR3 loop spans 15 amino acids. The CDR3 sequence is CASSYSYGGGHEAFF. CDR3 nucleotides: TGTGCCAGCAGTTACTCGTACGGCGGGGGTCATGAAGCTTTCTTT.

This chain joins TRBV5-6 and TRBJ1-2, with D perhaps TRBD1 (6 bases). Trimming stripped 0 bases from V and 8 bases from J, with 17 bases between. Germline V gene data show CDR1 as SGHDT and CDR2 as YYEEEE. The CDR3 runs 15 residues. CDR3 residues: CASSLGDVGAGGYTF. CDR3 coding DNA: TGTGCCAGCAGCTTGGGAGATGTGGGGGCCGGCGGCTACACCTTC. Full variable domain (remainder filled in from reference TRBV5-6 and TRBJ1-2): DAGVTQSPTHLIKTRGQQVTLRCSPKSGHDTVSWYQQALGQGPQFIFQYYEEEERQRGNFPDRFSGHQFPNYSSELNVNALLLGDSALYLCASSLGDVGAGGYTFGSGTRLTVV.

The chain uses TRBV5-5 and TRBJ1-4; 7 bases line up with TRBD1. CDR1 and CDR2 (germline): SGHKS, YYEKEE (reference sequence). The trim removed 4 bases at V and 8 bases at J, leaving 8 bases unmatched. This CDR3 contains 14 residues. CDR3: CASSTTGYGEKLFF. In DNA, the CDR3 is TGTGCCAGCAGCACGACAGGGTATGGAGAAAAACTGTTTTTT.